This is a list of T cell receptor beta chains from one sample in a study of shared clonotypes between healthy human individuals. The data were produced by immunoSEQ multiplex PCR, yet TCRdb's version contains in-frame clones alone and is incomplete. Of 2 million to 2.5 million clones listed, more than 80% are singletons. Sequenced: naive CD4+ T cells from PBMCs. Source of these receptors: a man between 18 and 35 years old in good health. Some clones in this sample may be carry-over from other donors' samples. Each CDR3 is given with its conserved first and last residue. Fields, in order: D gene, clone size, V gene, J gene, CDR3 DNA, CDR3 protein. A D gene is named only where the DNA matches it firmly. Expanded clones are given a class, and other clones once, few, many or no size at all.

.,.,TRBV23-1,TRBJ2-7,TGCGCCAGCAGTCGGCAGGGGAGTACGTACGAGCAGTACTTC,CASSRQGSTYEQYF
TRBD1,once,TRBV5-6,TRBJ2-2,TGTGCCACCAGGACAGGGGGGAACACCGGGGAGCTGTTTTTT,CATRTGGNTGELFF
TRBD1,.,TRBV19,TRBJ2-7,TGTGCTACGGGCCAGGGGGCTAGCGAGCAGTACTTC,CATGQGASEQYF
.,.,TRBV10-2,TRBJ1-5,TGCGCCAGCAGTGAGTATCGGCAGCAGCCCCAGCATTTT,CASSEYRQQPQHF
TRBD2,.,TRBV7-2,TRBJ2-1,TGTGCCAGCAGCATAAGCGGGGATGAGCAGTTCTTC,CASSISGDEQFF
TRBD1,.,TRBV2,TRBJ2-1,TGTGCCAGCAGTACGGACAGGGGCGCATACAATGAGCAGTTCTTC,CASSTDRGAYNEQFF
TRBD1,once,TRBV10-3,TRBJ2-7,TGTGCCATCACACCCAGACAGGGTCGGTCCCCCTACGAGCAGTACTTC,CAITPRQGRSPYEQYF
.,.,TRBV7-2,TRBJ2-4,TGTGCCAGCAGCCCCACGAGGTCGACCAAAAACATTCAGTACTTC,CASSPTRSTKNIQYF
.,.,TRBV18,TRBJ2-5,TGTGCCAGCTCACCTGAGGAGACCCAGTACTTC,CASSPEETQYF
.,.,TRBV28,TRBJ1-1,TGTGCCAGCAGTTTGAGACGCACTGAAGCTTTCTTT,CASSLRRTEAFF
.,once,TRBV28,TRBJ2-7,TGTGCCAGCAGCCGCGGAGATTATAGACACTACGAGCAGTACTTC,CASSRGDYRHYEQYF
TRBD1,.,TRBV28,TRBJ2-7,TGTGCCAGCCAACAGGGGGGCGATCAGAGCTCCTACGAGCAGTACTTC,CASQQGGDQSSYEQYF
.,.,TRBV5-1,TRBJ2-6,TGCGCCAGCAGCTTGGGCGGGACGGCTCCTGGGGCCAACGTCCTGACTTTC,CASSLGGTAPGANVLTF
.,.,TRBV30,TRBJ2-7,TGTGCCTGGAGCCCGGGACATATCTACGAGCAGTACTTC,CAWSPGHIYEQYF
.,once,TRBV28,TRBJ2-5,TGTGCCAGCAGTTTGTCGCGGGCCCAAGAGACCCAGTACTTC,CASSLSRAQETQYF
.,.,TRBV6-5,TRBJ1-1,TGTGCCAGCAGTCGGGAGAACACTGAAGCTTTCTTT,CASSRENTEAFF
.,.,TRBV5-4,TRBJ2-7,TGTGCCAGCAGCCTTGGGGGGGGCGCGTTTTACGAGCAGTACTTC,CASSLGGGAFYEQYF
TRBD1,.,TRBV7-6,TRBJ1-3,TGTGCCAGCAGCTTCACCGGGACAGGGGCACCCGGAAACACCATATATTTT,CASSFTGTGAPGNTIYF
TRBD1,.,TRBV28,TRBJ2-7,TGTGCCAGCAGTTCTCCCTCGACAGGGTGGGTCGAGCAGTACTTC,CASSSPSTGWVEQYF
TRBD2,.,TRBV7-2,TRBJ2-7,TGTGCCAGCAGCTTAGCCTCTAGCGGGTTTCAGTACGAGCAGTACTTC,CASSLASSGFQYEQYF
TRBD1,.,TRBV9,TRBJ2-7,TGTGCCAGCAGCCAAGGACAGGGGGCCATCTACGAGCAGTACTTC,CASSQGQGAIYEQYF
.,few,TRBV18,TRBJ1-4,TGTGCCAGCTCCCAGGGTACTAATGAAAAACTGTTTTTT,CASSQGTNEKLFF
.,.,TRBV27,TRBJ2-1,TGTGCCAGCAGTTTATCTTTGCCCGGGACCCCACAGTTCTTC,CASSLSLPGTPQFF
TRBD1,.,TRBV6-1,TRBJ1-1,TGTGCCAGCAGTGGACCGACAGGGCAGGCTGAAGCTTTCTTT,CASSGPTGQAEAFF
.,.,TRBV7-9,TRBJ1-2,TGTGCCAGCAGCTTACAGAATTTCTATGGCTACACCTTC,CASSLQNFYGYTF
.,.,TRBV7-9,TRBJ1-5,TGTGCCAGCAGCCCCCAGGGCAATCAGCCCCAGCATTTT,CASSPQGNQPQHF
.,.,TRBV19,TRBJ2-2,TGTGCCAGTAGTATCCGGGACCGAGGTTTGGGGACCGGGGAGCTGTTTTTT,CASSIRDRGLGTGELFF
TRBD1,.,TRBV6-6,TRBJ2-5,TGTGCCAGCAAGACAGGGAGACGGGTGGCCCAGTACTTC,CASKTGRRVAQYF
TRBD2,.,TRBV9,TRBJ2-5,TGTGCCAGCAGCGGGCTAGCGGGAGAGACCCAGTACTTC,CASSGLAGETQYF
.,.,TRBV10-3,TRBJ2-3,TGTGCCATCAGGAGGGACATATCTAGCACAGATACGCAGTATTTT,CAIRRDISSTDTQYF
.,.,TRBV10-3,TRBJ2-5,TGTGCCATCAGTGAGTCCGGGGCAATCTCACAAGAGACCCAGTACTTC,CAISESGAISQETQYF
TRBD1,.,TRBV5-6,TRBJ1-1,TGTGCCAGCAGCTGGTACAGGGGTATCAGCACTGAAGCTTTCTTT,CASSWYRGISTEAFF
.,.,TRBV5-1,TRBJ2-3,TGCGCCAGCAGCTTCCCCCAGACGCGAGGGATTGGGACGCAGTATTTT,CASSFPQTRGIGTQYF
TRBD1,.,TRBV19,TRBJ1-5,TGTGCCAGTAGTGGACAGGGGGCGCTCGGTCAGCCCCAGCATTTT,CASSGQGALGQPQHF
.,.,TRBV7-2,TRBJ1-5,TGTGCCAGCAGCTTAGTCGTACAGGCCGGGCCCCAGCATTTT,CASSLVVQAGPQHF
.,.,TRBV5-6,TRBJ2-7,TGTGCCAGCAGCGTGGCGGGCGCCAGCCGGCAAATCTCCTACGAGCAGTACTTC,CASSVAGASRQISYEQYF
TRBD1,.,TRBV15,TRBJ1-2,TGTGCCACCAGCGGCGGGACAGGTTATGGCTACACCTTC,CATSGGTGYGYTF
TRBD1,.,TRBV7-3,TRBJ2-3,TGTGCCAGCAGCTCCCGGACAGGGAACACAGATACGCAGTATTTT,CASSSRTGNTDTQYF
TRBD1,.,TRBV28,TRBJ2-3,TGTGCCAGCAGCCGACTCACAGGGGAAGCCACAGATACGCAGTATTTT,CASSRLTGEATDTQYF
.,.,TRBV28,TRBJ1-5,TGTGCCAGCAGTTTATTGGGAGGGTCCCAGCATTTT,CASSLLGGSQHF
.,.,TRBV2,TRBJ2-7,TGTGCCAGCAGGGCCGAACCGGGATACGACTACGAGCAGTACTTC,CASRAEPGYDYEQYF
.,.,TRBV6-5,TRBJ2-3,TGTGCCAGCAGGTTCACGGTAGGGGCAGATACGCAGTATTTT,CASRFTVGADTQYF
.,.,TRBV14,TRBJ2-1,TGTGCCAGCAGCCAAGATATATACAATGAGCAGTTCTTC,CASSQDIYNEQFF
.,once,TRBV4-1,TRBJ2-3,TGCGCCAGCAGCGCGCCCGGTAGCACAGATACGCAGTATTTT,CASSAPGSTDTQYF
.,few,TRBV2,TRBJ1-1,TGTGCCAGCAGTGAAGCCTGGGGAGCTTTCTTT,CASSEAWGAFF
.,.,TRBV7-8,TRBJ2-2,TGTGCCAGCAGCCACGGACAGAACACCGGGGAGCTGTTTTTT,CASSHGQNTGELFF
TRBD1,.,TRBV18,TRBJ1-2,TGTGCCAGCTCATTACTGACAGGGCCCTATGGCTACACCTTC,CASSLLTGPYGYTF
.,.,TRBV7-2,TRBJ1-1,TGTGCCAGCAGCTTAGCAGAGGCAGGGCGCCCGATCGCTTTCTTT,CASSLAEAGRPIAFF
.,.,TRBV30,TRBJ2-2,TGTGCCTGGAGTAGAAAATGGGGTGCGGGGAACACCGGGGAGCTGTTTTTT,CAWSRKWGAGNTGELFF
.,.,TRBV5-6,TRBJ2-1,TGTGCCAGCAGCCGGGGAAGGGGTTCTGAGCAGTTCTTC,CASSRGRGSEQFF
TRBD2,.,TRBV7-7,TRBJ2-1,TGTGCCAGCGGAAAGGGACTAGCGGGAAACAATGAGCAGTTCTTC,CASGKGLAGNNEQFF
.,.,TRBV6-5,TRBJ1-2,TGTGCCAGCAAACGACAGACTAACTATGGCTACACCTTC,CASKRQTNYGYTF
.,.,TRBV18,TRBJ2-3,TGTGCCAGCTCACCTGGCTCATCGGTTAGCACAGATACGCAGTATTTT,CASSPGSSVSTDTQYF
TRBD2,few,TRBV5-4,TRBJ2-1,TGTGCCAGCAGCTTAATCACAGGGACTAGCGGGAGGTTGGAGCAGTTCTTC,CASSLITGTSGRLEQFF
TRBD2,.,TRBV28,TRBJ2-3,TGTGCCAGCAGTTTTCGCGGGAGGGCCGGAGATACGCAGTATTTT,CASSFRGRAGDTQYF
TRBD1,.,TRBV11-2,TRBJ1-1,TGTGCCAGCAGCTCCAACAGGGGTCGCGTCACTGAAGCTTTCTTT,CASSSNRGRVTEAFF
.,.,TRBV27,TRBJ2-1,TGTGCCAGCAGTCACGACAGTTCTGGTAATGAGCAGTTCTTC,CASSHDSSGNEQFF
.,.,TRBV25-1,TRBJ1-3,TGTGCCAGCAGTTCAGGGAGCTCTGGAAACACCATATATTTT,CASSSGSSGNTIYF
.,.,TRBV6-1,TRBJ2-7,TGTGCCAGCAGTGAACGGAGCCTGGCTCAAACCCTCTACGAGCAGTACTTC,CASSERSLAQTLYEQYF